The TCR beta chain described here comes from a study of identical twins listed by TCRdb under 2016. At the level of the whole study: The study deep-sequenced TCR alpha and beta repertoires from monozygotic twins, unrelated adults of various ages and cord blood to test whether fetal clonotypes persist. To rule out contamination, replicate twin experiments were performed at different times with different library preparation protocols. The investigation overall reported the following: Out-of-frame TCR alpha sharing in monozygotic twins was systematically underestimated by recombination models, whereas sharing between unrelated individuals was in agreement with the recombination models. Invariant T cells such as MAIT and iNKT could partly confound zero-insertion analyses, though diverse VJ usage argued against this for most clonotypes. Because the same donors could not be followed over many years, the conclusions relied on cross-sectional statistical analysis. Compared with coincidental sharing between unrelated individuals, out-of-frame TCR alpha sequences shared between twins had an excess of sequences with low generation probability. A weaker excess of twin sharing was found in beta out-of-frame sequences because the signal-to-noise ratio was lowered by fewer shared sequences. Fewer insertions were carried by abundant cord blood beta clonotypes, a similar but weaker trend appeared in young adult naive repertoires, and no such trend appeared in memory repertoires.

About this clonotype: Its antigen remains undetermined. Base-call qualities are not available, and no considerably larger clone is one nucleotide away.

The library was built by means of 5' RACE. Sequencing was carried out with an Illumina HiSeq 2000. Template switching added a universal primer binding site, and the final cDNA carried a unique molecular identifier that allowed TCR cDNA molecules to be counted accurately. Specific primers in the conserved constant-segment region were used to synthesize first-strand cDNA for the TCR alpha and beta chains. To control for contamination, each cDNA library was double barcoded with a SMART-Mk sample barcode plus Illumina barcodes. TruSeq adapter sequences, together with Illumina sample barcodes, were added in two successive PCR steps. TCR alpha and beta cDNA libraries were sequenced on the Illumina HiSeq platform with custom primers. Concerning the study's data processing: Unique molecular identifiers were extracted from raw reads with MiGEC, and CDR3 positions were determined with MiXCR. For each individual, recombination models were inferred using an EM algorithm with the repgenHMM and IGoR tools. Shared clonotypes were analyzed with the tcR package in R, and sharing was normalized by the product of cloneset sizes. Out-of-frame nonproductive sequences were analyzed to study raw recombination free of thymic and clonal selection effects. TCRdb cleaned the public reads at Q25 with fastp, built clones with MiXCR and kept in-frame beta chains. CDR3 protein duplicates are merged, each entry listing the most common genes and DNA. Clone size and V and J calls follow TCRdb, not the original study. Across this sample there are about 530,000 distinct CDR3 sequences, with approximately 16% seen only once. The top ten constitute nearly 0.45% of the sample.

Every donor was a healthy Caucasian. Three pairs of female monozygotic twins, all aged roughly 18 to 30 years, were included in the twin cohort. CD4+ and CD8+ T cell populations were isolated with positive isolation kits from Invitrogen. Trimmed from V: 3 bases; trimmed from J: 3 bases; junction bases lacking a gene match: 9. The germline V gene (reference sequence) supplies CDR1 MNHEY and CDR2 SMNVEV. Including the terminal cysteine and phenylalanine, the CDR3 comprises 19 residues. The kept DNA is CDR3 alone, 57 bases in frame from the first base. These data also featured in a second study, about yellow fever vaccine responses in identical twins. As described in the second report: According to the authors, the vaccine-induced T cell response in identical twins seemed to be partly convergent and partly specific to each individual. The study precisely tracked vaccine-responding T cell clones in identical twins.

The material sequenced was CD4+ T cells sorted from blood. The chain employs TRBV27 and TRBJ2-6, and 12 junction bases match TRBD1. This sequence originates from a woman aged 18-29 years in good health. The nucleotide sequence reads TGTGCCAGCAGTTTTACCGGGACAGGGGGCAGGTTTGGGGCCAACGTCCTGACTTTC. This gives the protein CASSFTGTGGRFGANVLTF.